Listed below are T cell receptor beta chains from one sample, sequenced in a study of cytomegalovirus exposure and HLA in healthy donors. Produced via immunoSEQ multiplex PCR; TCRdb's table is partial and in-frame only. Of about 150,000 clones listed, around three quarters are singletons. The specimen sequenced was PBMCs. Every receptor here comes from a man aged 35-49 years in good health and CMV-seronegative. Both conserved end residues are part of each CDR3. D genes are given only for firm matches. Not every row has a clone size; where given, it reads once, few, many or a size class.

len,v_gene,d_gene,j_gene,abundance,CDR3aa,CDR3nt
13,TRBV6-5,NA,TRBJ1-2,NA,CASSSDMNYGYTF,TGTGCCAGCAGTTCAGACATGAACTATGGCTACACCTTC
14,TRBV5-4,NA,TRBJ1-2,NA,CASSFSGSNYGYTF,TGTGCCAGCAGCTTTTCAGGGTCGAACTATGGCTACACCTTC
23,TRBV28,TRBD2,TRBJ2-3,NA,CASSQHRGGVVLAGGPPTDTQYF,TGTGCCAGCAGCCAGCATCGCGGGGGGGTGGTACTAGCGGGAGGGCCGCCCACAGATACGCAGTATTTT
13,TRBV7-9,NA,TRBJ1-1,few,CASSLGSRGGAFF,TGTGCCAGCAGCTTAGGATCGAGGGGGGGAGCTTTCTTT
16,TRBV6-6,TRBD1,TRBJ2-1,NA,CASSLRTGGAYNEQFF,TGTGCCAGCAGCCTCCGCACAGGGGGCGCTTACAATGAGCAGTTCTTC
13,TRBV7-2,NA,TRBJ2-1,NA,CASSLEGLGGWFF,TGTGCCAGCAGCTTAGAAGGCCTGGGAGGTTGGTTCTTC
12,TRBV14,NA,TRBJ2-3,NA,CASSHIRRLQYF,TGTGCCAGCAGCCATATTCGTCGGTTGCAGTATTTT
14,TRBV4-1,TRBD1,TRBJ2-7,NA,CASSQGQGFGEQYF,TGCGCCAGCAGCCAAGGACAGGGCTTCGGCGAGCAGTACTTC
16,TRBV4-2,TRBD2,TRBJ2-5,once,CASSHRTSGLQETQYF,TGTGCCAGCAGCCACAGGACTAGCGGGCTTCAAGAGACCCAGTACTTC
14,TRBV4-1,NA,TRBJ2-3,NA,CASSPVVGQDTQYF,TGCGCCAGCAGCCCCGTGGTGGGCCAGGATACGCAGTATTTT
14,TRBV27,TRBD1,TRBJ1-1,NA,CASTGRGADTEAFF,TGTGCCAGCACCGGCAGGGGGGCGGACACTGAAGCTTTCTTT
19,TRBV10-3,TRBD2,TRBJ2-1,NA,CAIIRASGPKGLAYNEQFF,TGTGCCATCATAAGGGCTAGCGGGCCAAAAGGATTAGCCTACAATGAGCAGTTCTTC
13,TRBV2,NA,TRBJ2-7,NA,CASKNRDFGEQYF,TGTGCCAGCAAGAACAGGGATTTCGGCGAGCAGTACTTC
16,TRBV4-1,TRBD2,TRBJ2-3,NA,CASSRLTGGVTDTQYF,TGCGCCAGCAGTCGGCTAACGGGAGGAGTTACAGATACGCAGTATTTT
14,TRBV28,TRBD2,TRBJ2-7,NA,CASSPGGFNYEQYF,TGTGCCAGCAGCCCGGGAGGCTTTAACTACGAGCAGTACTTC
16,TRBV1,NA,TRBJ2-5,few,CTSSPKGGGTQETQYF,TGCACCAGCAGCCCAAAGGGCGGGGGGACCCAAGAGACCCAGTACTTC
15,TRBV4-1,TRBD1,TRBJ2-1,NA,CASSPTGLRSNEQFF,TGCGCCAGCAGCCCGACAGGGTTACGGTCGAATGAGCAGTTCTTC
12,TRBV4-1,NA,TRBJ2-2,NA,CASSRGTGELFF,TGCGCCAGCAGCCGAGGGACCGGGGAGCTGTTTTTT
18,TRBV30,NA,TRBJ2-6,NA,CAWSVKGHFPRGANVLTF,TGTGCCTGGAGTGTAAAGGGACACTTCCCCCGTGGGGCCAACGTCCTGACTTTC
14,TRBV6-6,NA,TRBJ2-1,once,CASSGTRAGSEQFF,TGTGCCAGCAGTGGGACTCGGGCAGGAAGTGAGCAGTTCTTC
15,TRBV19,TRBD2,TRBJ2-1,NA,CASSISAGGHNEQFF,TGTGCCAGTAGTATTTCAGCGGGGGGGCATAATGAGCAGTTCTTC
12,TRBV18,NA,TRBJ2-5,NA,CASSHSQETQYF,TGTGCCAGCTCTCACTCCCAAGAGACCCAGTACTTC
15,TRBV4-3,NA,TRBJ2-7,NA,CASSLVGHAGYEQYF,TGCGCCAGCAGCCTTGTAGGACACGCGGGGTACGAGCAGTACTTC
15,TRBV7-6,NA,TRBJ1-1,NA,CASSLDPGMDSEAFF,TGTGCCAGCAGCTTAGACCCAGGGATGGATTCTGAAGCTTTCTTT
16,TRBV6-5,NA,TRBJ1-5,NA,CASSYSSRYSNQPQHF,TGTGCCAGCAGTTACTCGAGTCGGTATAGCAATCAGCCCCAGCATTTT
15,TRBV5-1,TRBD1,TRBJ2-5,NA,CASSLSPGQEETQYF,TGCGCCAGCAGCTTGTCACCGGGACAGGAAGAGACCCAGTACTTC
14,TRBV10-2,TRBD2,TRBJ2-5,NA,CASRDQRGQETQYF,TGCGCCAGCAGGGACCAGCGGGGACAAGAGACCCAGTACTTC
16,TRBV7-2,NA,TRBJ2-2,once,CASTTAQGLITGELFF,TGTGCCAGCACCACCGCACAGGGTCTAATAACCGGGGAGCTGTTTTTT
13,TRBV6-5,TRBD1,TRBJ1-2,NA,CASSLRQGYGYTF,TGTGCCAGCAGTCTTCGACAGGGTTATGGCTACACCTTC
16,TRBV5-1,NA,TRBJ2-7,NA,CASSPGWQTRSYEQYF,TGCGCCAGCAGCCCGGGATGGCAGACTCGCTCCTACGAGCAGTACTTC
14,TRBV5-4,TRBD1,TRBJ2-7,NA,CASSFGTGDWEQYF,TGTGCCAGCAGCTTTGGGACAGGGGATTGGGAGCAGTACTTC
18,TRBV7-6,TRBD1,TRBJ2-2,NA,CASSHPAGTGARTGELFF,TGTGCCAGCAGCCACCCGGCGGGGACAGGGGCCCGCACCGGGGAGCTGTTTTTT
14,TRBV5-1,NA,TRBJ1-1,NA,CASSLGFTGTEAFF,TGCGCCAGCAGCTTGGGCTTCACTGGCACTGAAGCTTTCTTT
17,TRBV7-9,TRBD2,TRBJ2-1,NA,CASSRQMGLGSGNEQFF,TGTGCCAGCAGCCGGCAGATGGGACTAGGAAGCGGTAATGAGCAGTTCTTC
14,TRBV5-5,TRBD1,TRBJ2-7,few,CASSYRGLSYEQYF,TGTGCCAGCAGCTACAGGGGCCTCTCCTACGAGCAGTACTTC
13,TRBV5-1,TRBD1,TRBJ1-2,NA,CASSPGQLYGYTF,TGCGCCAGCAGCCCGGGACAGCTCTATGGCTACACCTTC
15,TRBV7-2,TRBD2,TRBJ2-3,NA,CASQPLAGSTDTQYF,TGTGCCAGCCAACCCTTAGCGGGAAGCACAGATACGCAGTATTTT
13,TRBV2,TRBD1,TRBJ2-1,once,CASRIIDRGQVFF,TGTGCCAGCAGAATCATTGACAGGGGGCAGGTGTTCTTC
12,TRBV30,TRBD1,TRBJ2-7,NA,CAWNQGDTEQYF,TGTGCCTGGAATCAGGGGGACACCGAGCAGTACTTC
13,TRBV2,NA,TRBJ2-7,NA,CASSKQRFYEQYF,TGTGCCAGCAGTAAGCAGCGGTTCTACGAGCAGTACTTC
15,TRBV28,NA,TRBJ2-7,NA,CASSSHQGRGYEQYF,TGTGCCAGCAGCTCCCACCAGGGGCGAGGTTACGAGCAGTACTTC
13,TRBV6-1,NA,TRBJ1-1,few,CASVSGVGTEAFF,TGTGCCAGCGTCTCGGGGGTAGGGACTGAAGCTTTCTTT
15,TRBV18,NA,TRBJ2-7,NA,CASSARSGSTEVWYF,TGTGCCAGCTCTGCGCGATCGGGATCGACTGAAGTGTGGTACTTC
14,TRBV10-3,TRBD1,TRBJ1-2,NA,CAITEPGQGYGYTF,TGTGCCATCACCGAACCGGGACAGGGATATGGCTACACCTTC
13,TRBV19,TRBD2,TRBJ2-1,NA,CASSILAGNEQFF,TGTGCCAGTAGTATTCTAGCGGGCAATGAGCAGTTCTTC
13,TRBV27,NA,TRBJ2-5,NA,CASSSGRGGTQYF,TGTGCCAGCAGTTCTGGCAGGGGCGGGACCCAGTACTTC
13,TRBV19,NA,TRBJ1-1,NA,CASSIPGATEAFF,TGTGCCAGTAGTATACCAGGGGCGACTGAAGCTTTCTTT
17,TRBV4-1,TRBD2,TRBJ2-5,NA,CASSQGGGGLLKETQYF,TGCGCCAGCAGCCAAGGGGGGGGTGGACTACTAAAAGAGACCCAGTACTTC
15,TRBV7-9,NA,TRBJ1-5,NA,CASSTGLDFGQPQHF,TGTGCCAGCAGCACAGGGTTGGATTTCGGTCAGCCCCAGCATTTT
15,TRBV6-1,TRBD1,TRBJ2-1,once,CASSARDRRNNEQFF,TGTGCCAGCAGTGCCCGGGACAGACGCAACAATGAGCAGTTCTTC
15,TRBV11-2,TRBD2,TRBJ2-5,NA,CASSLLGTRKETQYF,TGTGCCAGCAGCTTACTCGGGACTAGGAAAGAGACCCAGTACTTC
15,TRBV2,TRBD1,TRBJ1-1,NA,CASTQGTGGNTEAFF,TGTGCCAGCACTCAGGGGACAGGGGGGAACACTGAAGCTTTCTTT
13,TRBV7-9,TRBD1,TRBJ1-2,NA,CASSSGTGFGYTF,TGTGCCAGCAGCTCAGGGACAGGGTTTGGCTACACCTTC
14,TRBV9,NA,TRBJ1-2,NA,CASSVDDRRAGYTF,TGTGCCAGCAGCGTAGATGACAGGAGAGCGGGCTACACCTTC
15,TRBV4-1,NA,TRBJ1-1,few,CASSQETVGNTEAFF,TGCGCCAGCAGCCAAGAGACAGTTGGGAACACTGAAGCTTTCTTT
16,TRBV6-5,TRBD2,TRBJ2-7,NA,CASSYPLGGSPYEQYF,TGTGCCAGCAGTTACCCCCTAGGCGGGAGCCCATACGAGCAGTACTTC
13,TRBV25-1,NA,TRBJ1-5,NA,CASSFSGNQPQHF,TGTGCCAGCAGTTTCAGTGGCAATCAGCCCCAGCATTTT